This TCR beta chain is drawn from a study of patients and donors after allogeneic stem cell transplantation. Germline-derived CDR1 and CDR2 are SEHNR and FQNEAQ (reference sequence). CDR3 length: 13 amino acids. Trimming left V 3 bases short and J 6 bases short, with 10 bases between. Each CDR3 protein is one row after TCRdb ran MiXCR on the RT-PCR reads. This sample has about 150,000 distinct CDR3 sequences, with about 24% found just once. The specimen was blood, either unsorted or a sorted T cell fraction (not recorded which). The receptor was derived from a human donor who was either an allogeneic HSCT recipient or a stem cell or donor lymphocyte infusion donor (not recorded which). It is not recorded whose cells these are; they may come from a transplant donor. The chain employs TRBV7-9 and TRBJ2-3, with D tentatively TRBD2 (5 bases). The CDR3 is CASSLGGHDTQYF. CDR3 nucleotides: TGTGCCAGCAGCTTGGGCGGGCACGATACGCAGTATTTT. The whole variable domain, remainder taken from reference TRBV7-9 and TRBJ2-3, is DTGVSQNPRHKITKRGQNVTFRCDPISEHNRLYWYRQTLGQGPEFLTYFQNEAQLEKSRLLSDRFSAERPKGSFSTLEIQRTEQGDSAMYLCASSLGGHDTQYFGPGTRLTVL.